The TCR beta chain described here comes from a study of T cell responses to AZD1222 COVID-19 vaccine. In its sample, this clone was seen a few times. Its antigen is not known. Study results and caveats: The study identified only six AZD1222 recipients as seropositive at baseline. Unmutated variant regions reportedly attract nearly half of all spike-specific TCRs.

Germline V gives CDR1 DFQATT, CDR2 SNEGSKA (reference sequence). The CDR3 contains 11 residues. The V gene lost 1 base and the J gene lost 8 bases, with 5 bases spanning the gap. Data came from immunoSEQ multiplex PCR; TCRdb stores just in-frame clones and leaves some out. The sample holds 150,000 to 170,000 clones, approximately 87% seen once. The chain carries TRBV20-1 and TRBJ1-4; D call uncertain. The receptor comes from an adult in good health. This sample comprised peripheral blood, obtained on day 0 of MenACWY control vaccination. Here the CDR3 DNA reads TGCAGTGCTAGAGTGGCAGAAAAACTGTTTTTT. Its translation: CSARVAEKLFF.